This T cell receptor (beta chain) was captured by sequencing in a study of T cell responses to AZD1222 COVID-19 vaccine. Study-level results: The breadth and depth of Spike-specific TCRs increased once two AZD1222 doses had been given.

Using immunoSEQ multiplex PCR, the repertoire was profiled, and TCRdb retains in-frame clones only, with some absent. The sample carries 170,000 or so clones, 90% recorded once. Points on this clone: The antigen is undetermined.

The receptor's source is an adult in good health. The starting material was peripheral blood, obtained on day 0 of AZD1222 vaccination.

CDR3 region: CASSSPRGRPGNTIYF. The CDR3 nucleotides read TGCGCCAGCAGTTCTCCAAGGGGACGGCCTGGAAACACCATATATTTT. This chain joins TRBV4-1 and TRBJ1-3; D may be TRBD1 (5 bases). With 6 bases removed from V and 2 bases from J, the gap between germline ends came to 17 bases. CDR1 MGHRA and CDR2 YSYEKL come from the germline V gene. The CDR3 totals 16 residues.